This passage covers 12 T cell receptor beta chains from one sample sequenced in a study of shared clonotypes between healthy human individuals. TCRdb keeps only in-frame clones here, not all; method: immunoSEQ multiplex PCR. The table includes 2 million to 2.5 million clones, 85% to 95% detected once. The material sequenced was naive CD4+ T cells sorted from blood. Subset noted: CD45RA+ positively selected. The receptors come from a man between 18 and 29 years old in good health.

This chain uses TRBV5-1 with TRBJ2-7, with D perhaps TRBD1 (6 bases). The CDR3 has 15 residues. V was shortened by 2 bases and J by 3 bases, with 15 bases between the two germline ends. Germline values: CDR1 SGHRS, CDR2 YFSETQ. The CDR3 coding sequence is TGCGCCAGCAGCTTCTACTGGGACAAGGGCTACGAGCAGTACTTC. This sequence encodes CASSFYWDKGYEQYF.

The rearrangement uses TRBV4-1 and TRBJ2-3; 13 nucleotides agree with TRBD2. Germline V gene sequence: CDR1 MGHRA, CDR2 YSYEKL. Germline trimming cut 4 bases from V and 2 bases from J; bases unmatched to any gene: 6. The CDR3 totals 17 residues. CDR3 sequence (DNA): TGCGCCAGCAGCCCCGCCGGACTAGCGGGGGTCACAGATACGCAGTATTTT. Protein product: CASSPAGLAGVTDTQYF.

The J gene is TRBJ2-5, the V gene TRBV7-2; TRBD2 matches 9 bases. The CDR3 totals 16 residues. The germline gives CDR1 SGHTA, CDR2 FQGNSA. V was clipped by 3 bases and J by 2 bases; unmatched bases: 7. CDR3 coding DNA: TGTGCCAGCAGCTTTGGCGGGAGGGGGAATCAAGAGACCCAGTACTTC. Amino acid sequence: CASSFGGRGNQETQYF. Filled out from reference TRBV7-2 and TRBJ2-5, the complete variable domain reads GAGVSQSPSNKVTEKGKDVELRCDPISGHTALYWYRQSLGQGLEFLIYFQGNSAPDKSGLPSDRFSAERTGGSVSTLTIQRTQQEDSAVYLCASSFGGRGNQETQYFGPGTRLLVL.

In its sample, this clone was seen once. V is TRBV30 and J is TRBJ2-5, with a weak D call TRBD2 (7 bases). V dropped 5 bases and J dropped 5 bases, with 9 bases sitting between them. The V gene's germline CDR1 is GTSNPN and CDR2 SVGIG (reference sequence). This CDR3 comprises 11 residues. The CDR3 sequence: CAWGGAETQYF. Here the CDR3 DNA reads TGTGCCTGGGGGGGGGCGGAGACCCAGTACTTC.

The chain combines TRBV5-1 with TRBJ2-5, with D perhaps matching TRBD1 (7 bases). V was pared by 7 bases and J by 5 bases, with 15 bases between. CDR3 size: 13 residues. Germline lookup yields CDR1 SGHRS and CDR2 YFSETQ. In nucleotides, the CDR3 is TGCGCCAGCCGAAAGGCAGGGGGGGAGACCCAGTACTTC. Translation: CASRKAGGETQYF.

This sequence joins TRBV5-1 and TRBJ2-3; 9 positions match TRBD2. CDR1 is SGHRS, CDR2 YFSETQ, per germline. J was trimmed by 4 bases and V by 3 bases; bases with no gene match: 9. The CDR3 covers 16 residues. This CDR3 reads CASSSVSGGSADTQYF. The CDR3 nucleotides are TGCGCCAGCAGCTCTGTTAGCGGGGGATCGGCAGATACGCAGTATTTT.

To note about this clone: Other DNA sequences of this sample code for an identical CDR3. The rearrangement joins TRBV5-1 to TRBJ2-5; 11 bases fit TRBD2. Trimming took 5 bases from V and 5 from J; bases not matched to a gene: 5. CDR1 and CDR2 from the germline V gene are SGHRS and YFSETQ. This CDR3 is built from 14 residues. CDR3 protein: CASSSSGGLETQYF. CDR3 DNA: TGCGCCAGCAGTTCTAGCGGGGGGCTGGAGACCCAGTACTTC. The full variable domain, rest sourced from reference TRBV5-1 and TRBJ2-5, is KAGVTQTPRYLIKTRGQQVTLSCSPISGHRSVSWYQQTPGQGLQFLFEYFSETQRNKGNFPGRFSGRQFSNSRSEMNVSTLELGDSALYLCASSSSGGLETQYFGPGTRLLVL.

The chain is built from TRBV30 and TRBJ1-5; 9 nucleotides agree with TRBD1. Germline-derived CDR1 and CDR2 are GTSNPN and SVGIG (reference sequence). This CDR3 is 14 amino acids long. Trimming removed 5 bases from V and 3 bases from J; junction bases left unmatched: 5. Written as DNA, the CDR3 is TGTGCCTGGGGGACAGGGATCCCCAATCAGCCCCAGCATTTT. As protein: CAWGTGIPNQPQHF. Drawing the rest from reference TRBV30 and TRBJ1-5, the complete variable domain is SQTIHQWPATLVQPVGSPLSLECTVEGTSNPNLYWYRQAAGRGLQLLFYSVGIGQISSEVPQNLSASRPQDRQFILSSKKLLLSDSGFYLCAWGTGIPNQPQHFGDGTRLSIL.

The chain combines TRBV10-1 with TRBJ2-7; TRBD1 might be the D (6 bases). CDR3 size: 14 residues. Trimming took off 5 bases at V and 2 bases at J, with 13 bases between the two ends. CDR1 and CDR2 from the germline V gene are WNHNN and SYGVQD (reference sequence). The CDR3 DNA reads TGCGCCAGCAGTATGAACAGGGCCCCCTACGAGCAGTACTTC. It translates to CASSMNRAPYEQYF.

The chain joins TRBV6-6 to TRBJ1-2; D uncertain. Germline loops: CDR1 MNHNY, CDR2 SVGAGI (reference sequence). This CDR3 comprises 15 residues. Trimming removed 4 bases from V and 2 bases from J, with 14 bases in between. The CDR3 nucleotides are TGTGCCAGCAGTTCCCCTCGCGAGGGAAACTATGGCTACACCTTC. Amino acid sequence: CASSSPREGNYGYTF.

The CDR3 bases are TGTGCCAGCAGTGACTCGAGACAGGGAAGGACTGAAGCTTTCTTT. Translation: CASSDSRQGRTEAFF. The chain links TRBV6-4 to TRBJ1-1; TRBD1 matches at 7 bases. From germline, CDR1 is MRHNA and CDR2 SNTAGT. This CDR3 spans 15 amino acids. V lost 0 bases and J lost 5; bases outside the gene matches: 6.

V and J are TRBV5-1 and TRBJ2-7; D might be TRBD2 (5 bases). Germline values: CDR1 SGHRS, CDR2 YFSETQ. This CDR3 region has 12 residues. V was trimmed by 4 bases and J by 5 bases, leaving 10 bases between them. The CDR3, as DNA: TGCGCCAGCAGCATGACCGGGGACGAGCAGTACTTC. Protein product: CASSMTGDEQYF.